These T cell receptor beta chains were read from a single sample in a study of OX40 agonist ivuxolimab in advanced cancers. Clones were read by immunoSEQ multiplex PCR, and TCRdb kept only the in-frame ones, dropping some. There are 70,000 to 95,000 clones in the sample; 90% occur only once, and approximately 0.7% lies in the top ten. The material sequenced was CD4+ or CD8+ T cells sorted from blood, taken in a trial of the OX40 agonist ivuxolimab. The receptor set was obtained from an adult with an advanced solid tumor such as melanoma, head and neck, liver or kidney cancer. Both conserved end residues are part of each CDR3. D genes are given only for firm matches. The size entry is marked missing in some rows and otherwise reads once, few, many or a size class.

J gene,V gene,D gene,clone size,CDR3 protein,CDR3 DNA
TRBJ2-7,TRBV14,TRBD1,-,CASSRDRGLSEQYF,TGTGCCAGCAGCCGGGACAGGGGGCTTTCCGAGCAGTACTTC
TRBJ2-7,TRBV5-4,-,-,CASSPGARGYEQYF,TGTGCCAGCAGTCCTGGGGCACGCGGCTACGAGCAGTACTTC
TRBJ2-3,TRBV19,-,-,CASSLQVPRDTQYF,TGTGCCAGTAGTTTACAGGTCCCGCGGGATACGCAGTATTTT
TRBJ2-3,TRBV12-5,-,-,CASGLGTMDTQYF,TGTGCTAGTGGTTTGGGGACCATGGATACGCAGTATTTT
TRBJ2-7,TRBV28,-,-,CASSSPPKYEQYF,TGTGCCAGCAGTTCCCCCCCCAAGTACGAGCAGTACTTC
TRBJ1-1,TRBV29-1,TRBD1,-,CSVRRDRGTEVFF,TGCAGCGTTCGCCGGGACAGGGGGACTGAAGTTTTCTTT
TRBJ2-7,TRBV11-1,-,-,CASTFGGGSYEQYF,TGTGCCAGCACCTTCGGGGGCGGCTCCTACGAGCAGTACTTC
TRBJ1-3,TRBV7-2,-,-,CASSLGFRLSPGNTIYF,TGTGCCAGCAGCTTAGGTTTTAGGTTGTCACCTGGAAACACCATATATTTT
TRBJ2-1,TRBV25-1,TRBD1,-,CASSEQRGTGAYNEQFF,TGTGCCAGCAGTGAACAGAGGGGGACAGGGGCCTACAATGAGCAGTTCTTC
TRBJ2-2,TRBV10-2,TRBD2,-,CASRGSGREAGELFF,TGCGCCTCGCGGGGTAGCGGGAGGGAGGCCGGGGAGCTGTTTTTT
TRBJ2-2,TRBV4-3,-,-,CASSQGRGNTGELFF,TGCGCCAGCAGCCAAGGACGGGGGAACACCGGGGAGCTGTTTTTT
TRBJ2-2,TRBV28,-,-,CASSYTGTGPLGELFF,TGTGCCAGCAGTTACACCGGGACTGGACCTCTCGGGGAGCTGTTTTTT
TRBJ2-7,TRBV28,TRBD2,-,CASSPPGLATYEQYF,TGTGCCAGCAGTCCCCCGGGACTAGCTACCTACGAGCAGTACTTC
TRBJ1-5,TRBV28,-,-,CASSLRVQGNQPQHF,TGTGCCAGCAGTTTACGCGTTCAGGGAAATCAGCCCCAGCATTTT
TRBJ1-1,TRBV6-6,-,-,CASSYSRANEAFF,TGTGCCAGCAGTTACTCGCGGGCAAATGAAGCTTTCTTT
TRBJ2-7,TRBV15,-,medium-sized,CATSRRTAPYEQYF,TGTGCCACCAGCAGAAGGACAGCGCCCTACGAGCAGTACTTC
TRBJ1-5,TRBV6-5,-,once,CASSRDWGGQPQHF,TGTGCCAGCAGTCGGGACTGGGGGGGTCAGCCCCAGCATTTT
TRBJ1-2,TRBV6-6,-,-,CASSTQQGWDGYTF,TGTGCCAGCAGTACCCAACAGGGTTGGGATGGCTACACCTTC
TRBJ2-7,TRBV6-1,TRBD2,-,CASRNPTSGSREQYF,TGTGCCAGCAGAAACCCCACTAGCGGGAGTCGCGAGCAGTACTTC
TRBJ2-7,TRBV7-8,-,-,CASSLRTFMDEQYF,TGTGCCAGCAGCTTAAGGACTTTTATGGACGAGCAGTACTTC
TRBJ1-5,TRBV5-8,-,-,CASSLRGNSNQPQHF,TGTGCCAGCAGCTTGAGGGGAAATAGCAATCAGCCCCAGCATTTT
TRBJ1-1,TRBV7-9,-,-,CASSAQAGVTEAFF,TGTGCCAGCAGCGCCCAGGCGGGGGTCACTGAAGCTTTCTTT
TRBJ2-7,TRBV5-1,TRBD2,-,CASRRSWTSSYEQYF,TGCGCCAGCAGAAGGTCCTGGACTAGCTCCTACGAGCAGTACTTC
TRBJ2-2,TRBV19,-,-,CASSISGAPTGELFF,TGTGCCAGTAGTATATCGGGGGCGCCCACCGGGGAGCTGTTTTTT
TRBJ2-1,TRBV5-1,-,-,CASSFSSGSTTYNEQFF,TGCGCCAGCAGCTTTTCCTCGGGCTCCACTACCTACAATGAGCAGTTCTTC
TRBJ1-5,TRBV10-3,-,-,CAISGQNNQPQHF,TGTGCCATCAGTGGACAAAACAATCAGCCCCAGCATTTT
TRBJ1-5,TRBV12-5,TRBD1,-,CASGQGTGLNQPQHF,TGTGCTAGTGGCCAAGGGACAGGGCTCAATCAGCCCCAGCATTTT
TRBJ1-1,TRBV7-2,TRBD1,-,CASSLGDRVTEAFF,TGTGCCAGCAGCTTAGGGGACAGGGTCACTGAAGCTTTCTTT
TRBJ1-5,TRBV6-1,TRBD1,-,CASSVTGEYSSSNQPQHF,TGTGCCAGCAGTGTGACAGGGGAGTATTCGAGTAGCAATCAGCCCCAGCATTTT
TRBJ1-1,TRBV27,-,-,CASSLSAGMNTEAFF,TGTGCCAGCAGTTTATCGGCCGGGATGAACACTGAAGCTTTCTTT
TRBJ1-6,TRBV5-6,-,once,CASSLGQTNSPLHF,TGTGCCAGCAGCTTAGGACAAACCAATTCACCCCTCCACTTT
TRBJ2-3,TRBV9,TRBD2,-,CASSGGLARTDTQYF,TGTGCCAGCAGCGGGGGACTAGCGCGCACAGATACGCAGTATTTT
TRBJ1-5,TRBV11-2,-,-,CASIGDGGQPQHF,TGTGCCAGCATCGGGGATGGGGGTCAGCCCCAGCATTTT
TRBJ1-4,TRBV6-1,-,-,CASSELTALNEKLFF,TGTGCCAGCAGTGAGTTGACAGCCCTTAATGAAAAACTGTTTTTT
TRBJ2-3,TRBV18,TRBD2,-,CASSITSGRTDTQYF,TGTGCCAGCTCAATTACTAGCGGGAGAACAGATACGCAGTATTTT
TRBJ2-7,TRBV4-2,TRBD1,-,CASSQDDRDDEQYF,TGTGCCAGCAGCCAAGACGACAGGGACGACGAGCAGTACTTC
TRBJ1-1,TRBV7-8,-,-,CASSLYREGRTEAFF,TGTGCCAGCAGCTTATACAGGGAGGGGAGGACTGAAGCTTTCTTT
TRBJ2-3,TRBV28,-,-,CASSFIGSRRSTDTQYF,TGTGCCAGCAGTTTCATCGGAAGCAGGCGGAGCACAGATACGCAGTATTTT
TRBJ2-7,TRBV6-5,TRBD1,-,CASSRGQGRLYEQYF,TGTGCCAGCAGTCGGGGACAGGGGAGACTCTACGAGCAGTACTTC
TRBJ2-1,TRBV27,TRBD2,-,CASGKTSGRAGSYNEQFF,TGTGCCAGCGGCAAAACTAGCGGGAGGGCCGGTTCCTACAATGAGCAGTTCTTC
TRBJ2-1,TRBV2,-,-,CASSERVILSSYNEQFF,TGTGCCAGCAGTGAGAGGGTCATCCTAAGCTCCTACAATGAGCAGTTCTTC
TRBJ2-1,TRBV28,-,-,CASSLASGGFDEQFF,TGTGCCAGCAGTCTCGCGTCGGGCGGTTTCGATGAGCAGTTCTTC
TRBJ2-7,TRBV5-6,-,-,CASRRRGAGEQYF,TGTGCCAGCAGGAGGAGAGGCGCCGGCGAGCAGTACTTC
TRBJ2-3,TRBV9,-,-,CASSITADTQYF,TGTGCCAGCAGCATAACGGCAGATACGCAGTATTTT
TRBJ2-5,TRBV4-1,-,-,CASSLTNLETQYF,TGCGCCAGCAGCCTGACCAATCTCGAGACCCAGTACTTC
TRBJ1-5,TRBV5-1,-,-,CASSLLTVNSNQPQHF,TGCGCCAGCAGCTTGTTGACAGTCAATAGCAATCAGCCCCAGCATTTT
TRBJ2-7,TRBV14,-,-,CASSQKREQYF,TGTGCCAGCAGCCAGAAACGCGAGCAGTACTTC